A selection of T cell receptor beta chains follows, all from one sample in a study of OX40 agonist ivuxolimab in advanced cancers. Assay used: immunoSEQ multiplex PCR; TCRdb lists only in-frame clones, some missing. The sample includes approximately 82,000 clones, 65% to 90% seen only once; the top ten take about 1.9%. The source was CD4+ or CD8+ T cells sorted from blood, collected in a trial of the OX40 agonist ivuxolimab. The receptors were gathered from an adult with an advanced solid tumor such as melanoma, head and neck, liver or kidney cancer. CDR3s include the opening cysteine and the closing phenylalanine or tryptophan. The D gene is left open where the match is weak. Clone size is given for some rows only: seen once, a few or many times, or a class if the clone is expanded.

size: NA; J: TRBJ2-1; D: NA; length: 16; V: TRBV9; DNA: TGTGCCAGCAGCGTGAGTTCGGGGACTTCCTACAATGAGCAGTTCTTC; CDR3: CASSVSSGTSYNEQFF
size: NA; J: TRBJ1-5; D: NA; length: 19; V: TRBV23-1; DNA: TGCGCCAGCAGTCAATTTGGGTTCCACAGGGATTTCGGCAATCAGCCCCAGCATTTT; CDR3: CASSQFGFHRDFGNQPQHF
size: NA; J: TRBJ2-3; D: NA; length: 14; V: TRBV5-1; DNA: TGCGCCAGCAGCTTGAGCGCGATGCGGGATACGCAGTATTTT; CDR3: CASSLSAMRDTQYF
size: NA; J: TRBJ1-2; D: NA; length: 16; V: TRBV5-1; DNA: TGCGCCAGCAGCTTAGTCAGGGAATCCGCTAACTATGGCTACACCTTC; CDR3: CASSLVRESANYGYTF
size: once; J: TRBJ2-7; D: NA; length: 13; V: TRBV6-1; DNA: TGTGCCAGCAGCGCAAGTTGGGCCTACGAGCAGTACTTC; CDR3: CASSASWAYEQYF
size: NA; J: TRBJ1-4; D: NA; length: 11; V: TRBV28; DNA: TGTGGTTGCGCAACTAATGAAAAACTGTTTTTT; CDR3: CGCATNEKLFF
size: NA; J: TRBJ1-1; D: NA; length: 13; V: TRBV18; DNA: TGTGCCAGCTCCCCCATCTCGTACACTGAAGCTTTCTTT; CDR3: CASSPISYTEAFF
size: once; J: TRBJ2-1; D: NA; length: 12; V: TRBV10-3; DNA: TGTGCCATCGGAGAGGGCCTCAATGAGCAGTTCTTC; CDR3: CAIGEGLNEQFF
size: NA; J: TRBJ2-2; D: NA; length: 14; V: TRBV7-6; DNA: TGTGCCAGCAGCACCGGGACAAACACCGGGGAGCTGTTTTTT; CDR3: CASSTGTNTGELFF
size: NA; J: TRBJ2-1; D: NA; length: 14; V: TRBV7-7; DNA: TGTGCTAGCAGCTTACAACAGGATAGTAGTGAGCAGTTCTTC; CDR3: CASSLQQDSSEQFF
size: NA; J: TRBJ2-5; D: NA; length: 13; V: TRBV30; DNA: TGTGCCTGGAGTGTAAAGGGTCAAGAGACCCAGTACTTC; CDR3: CAWSVKGQETQYF
size: NA; J: TRBJ2-7; D: NA; length: 16; V: TRBV9; DNA: TGTGCCAGCAGCGTAGAACCTGCCCCCAGTTGGGGCGAGCAGTACTTC; CDR3: CASSVEPAPSWGEQYF
size: once; J: TRBJ1-3; D: NA; length: 16; V: TRBV6-5; DNA: TGTGCCAGCAGTTACGGGTCTTCCCAGGGTGGAAACACCATATATTTT; CDR3: CASSYGSSQGGNTIYF
size: NA; J: TRBJ1-2; D: NA; length: 14; V: TRBV5-1; DNA: TGCGCCAGCAGCTTGGACTCCTTGTCGGATGGCTACACCTTC; CDR3: CASSLDSLSDGYTF
size: NA; J: TRBJ2-1; D: NA; length: 13; V: TRBV5-1; DNA: TGCGCCAGCAGCGACGGACTTGACAATGAGCAGTTCTTC; CDR3: CASSDGLDNEQFF
size: NA; J: TRBJ1-4; D: TRBD1; length: 15; V: TRBV7-2; DNA: TGTGCCAGCAGCTTATTACGGGACAGTAATGAAAAACTGTTTTTT; CDR3: CASSLLRDSNEKLFF
size: NA; J: TRBJ2-6; D: TRBD1; length: 21; V: TRBV28; DNA: TGTGCCAGCAGTTTGCCACCGGGACAGGGAGGAGGGGGCTCTGGGGCCAACGTCCTGACTTTC; CDR3: CASSLPPGQGGGGSGANVLTF
size: NA; J: TRBJ2-7; D: TRBD1; length: 15; V: TRBV6-5; DNA: TGTGCCAGCAGTAAGACCGGGACAGGGCTTTACGAGCAGTACTTC; CDR3: CASSKTGTGLYEQYF
size: NA; J: TRBJ2-3; D: NA; length: 13; V: TRBV7-3; DNA: TGTGCCAGCAGCTATTCCCAGGGAGATACGCAGTATTTT; CDR3: CASSYSQGDTQYF
size: NA; J: TRBJ2-7; D: TRBD1; length: 13; V: TRBV10-3; DNA: TGTGCCATCAGTGGGACAGGGTCCTACGAGCAGTACTTC; CDR3: CAISGTGSYEQYF
size: NA; J: TRBJ2-5; D: TRBD1; length: 15; V: TRBV5-6; DNA: TGTGCCAGCAGCTTGGGAGACAGGGGGCTAGAGACCCAGTACTTC; CDR3: CASSLGDRGLETQYF
size: NA; J: TRBJ2-1; D: TRBD2; length: 13; V: TRBV11-3; DNA: TGTGCCAGCAGCCGAGGACTAGACAATGAGCAGTTCTTC; CDR3: CASSRGLDNEQFF
size: NA; J: TRBJ2-1; D: TRBD2; length: 15; V: TRBV6-5; DNA: TGTGCCAGCAGTCAACCGGGACTAGCCTACAATGAGCAGTTCTTC; CDR3: CASSQPGLAYNEQFF
size: NA; J: TRBJ2-3; D: NA; length: 15; V: TRBV7-7; DNA: TGTGCTAGCAGCTTAGGAGTGGAGAGCACAGATACGCAGTATTTT; CDR3: CASSLGVESTDTQYF
size: NA; J: TRBJ2-1; D: TRBD2; length: 20; V: TRBV27; DNA: TGTGCCAGCAGTTTCCAAAAAACCGGGACTAGATTCCCTTACTACAATGAGCAGTTCTTC; CDR3: CASSFQKTGTRFPYYNEQFF
size: NA; J: TRBJ2-1; D: NA; length: 12; V: TRBV11-2; DNA: TGTGCCAGCAGCTTAGTAAAGTATGAGCAGTTCTTC; CDR3: CASSLVKYEQFF
size: NA; J: TRBJ1-4; D: NA; length: 14; V: TRBV11-2; DNA: TGTGCCAGCAGCAGACAGGATACTTATGAAAAACTGTTTTTT; CDR3: CASSRQDTYEKLFF
size: NA; J: TRBJ2-7; D: NA; length: 14; V: TRBV2; DNA: TGTGCCAGCAGTGAGTTGGGGGTAGGCTACGAGCAGTACTTC; CDR3: CASSELGVGYEQYF
size: NA; J: TRBJ2-5; D: NA; length: 15; V: TRBV7-9; DNA: TGTGCCAGCAGCTGGCCGCGGACTACCCAAGAGACCCAGTACTTC; CDR3: CASSWPRTTQETQYF
size: few; J: TRBJ1-5; D: NA; length: 14; V: TRBV19; DNA: TGTGCCAGTACGGAACAGGGAGGGGATCAGCCCCAGCATTTT; CDR3: CASTEQGGDQPQHF
size: NA; J: TRBJ2-1; D: NA; length: 13; V: TRBV11-2; DNA: TGTGCCAGCAGCCTCTCCCAGAGCGGTGAGCAGTTCTTC; CDR3: CASSLSQSGEQFF
size: few; J: TRBJ1-1; D: NA; length: 14; V: TRBV4-1; DNA: TGCGCCAGCAGCCAAGATCACAGAAACACTGAAGCTTTCTTT; CDR3: CASSQDHRNTEAFF
size: NA; J: TRBJ1-2; D: NA; length: 13; V: TRBV28; DNA: TGTGCCAGCAGTCCCCAGGCTGATAGCGGCTACACCTTC; CDR3: CASSPQADSGYTF
size: NA; J: TRBJ2-1; D: TRBD1; length: 17; V: TRBV18; DNA: TGTGCCAGCTCACCGTCCGGGACAGGGGACTCCTACAATGAGCAGTTCTTC; CDR3: CASSPSGTGDSYNEQFF
size: NA; J: TRBJ2-3; D: NA; length: 14; V: TRBV10-2; DNA: TGCGCCAGCAGTGTGGGCAGGGTAACAGATACGCAGTATTTT; CDR3: CASSVGRVTDTQYF
size: once; J: TRBJ2-1; D: TRBD2; length: 14; V: TRBV6-1; DNA: TGTGCCAGCGATTTCGGGCTTAGCGGGAGCATATACTTCTTC; CDR3: CASDFGLSGSIYFF
size: NA; J: TRBJ2-7; D: NA; length: 13; V: TRBV11-2; DNA: TGTGCCAGCAGCTTAGCCCAGGGGAACGAGCAGTACTTC; CDR3: CASSLAQGNEQYF
size: NA; J: TRBJ2-6; D: TRBD2; length: 17; V: TRBV7-9; DNA: TGTGCCAGCAGCCCGCCGGGACTAGCGAATGGGGCCAACGTCCTGACTTTC; CDR3: CASSPPGLANGANVLTF
size: NA; J: TRBJ2-1; D: TRBD2; length: 15; V: TRBV5-6; DNA: TGTGCCAGCAGCTTGAGCGGGAGGTCCTACAATGAGCAGTTCTTC; CDR3: CASSLSGRSYNEQFF
size: few; J: TRBJ2-3; D: TRBD2; length: 15; V: TRBV10-3; DNA: TGTGCCATCAGCGCGGGAGGGCCGGGGACAGATACGCAGTATTTT; CDR3: CAISAGGPGTDTQYF
size: NA; J: TRBJ1-5; D: TRBD1; length: 17; V: TRBV10-3; DNA: TGTGCCATCAGTGAGGGCGGGCCGACAGGGGGCAATCAGCCCCAGCATTTT; CDR3: CAISEGGPTGGNQPQHF
size: once; J: TRBJ2-7; D: NA; length: 13; V: TRBV6-5; DNA: TGTGCCAGCAGTGTTTACAGGGGAGGCGAGCAGTACTTC; CDR3: CASSVYRGGEQYF
size: NA; J: TRBJ1-5; D: NA; length: 14; V: TRBV15; DNA: TGTGCCACCAGCAGAGATTGGGGGGCTCAGCCCCAGCATTTT; CDR3: CATSRDWGAQPQHF
size: once; J: TRBJ2-5; D: TRBD1; length: 15; V: TRBV6-1; DNA: TGTGCCAGCAGTAAGGGACAGGGACTTCAAGAGACCCAGTACTTC; CDR3: CASSKGQGLQETQYF
size: NA; J: TRBJ2-7; D: NA; length: 12; V: TRBV6-6; DNA: TGTGCCAGTTACGGGGTCCAATCTGAGCAGTACTTC; CDR3: CASYGVQSEQYF
size: NA; J: TRBJ2-3; D: NA; length: 17; V: TRBV11-2; DNA: TGTGCCAGCAGCTTAGTACAGAAGGGGGGCGGGCCAGATACGCAGTATTTT; CDR3: CASSLVQKGGGPDTQYF